This T cell receptor (beta chain) derives from a study of shared clonotypes between healthy human individuals. Whole-study findings and limits: There were few donors, and this limited the genetic and exposure-history diversity represented.

Adults of Caucasian background living in Nashville, Tennessee made up all donors. The repertoire was sequenced with immunoSEQ multiplex PCR; TCRdb's copy has only in-frame clones and lacks some. This sample carries more than 2 million clones, roughly 96% of them seen once, and the ten largest clones take 0.1% to 0.15%. Points on this clone: As yet, its antigen is unknown.

The clonotype originates from a young man in good health. Sequencing used naive CD4+ T cells sorted from blood. Noted subset: CD45RA+ positively selected.

The CDR3 is CASSLSGNSYNEQFF. CDR3 nucleotide sequence: TGCGCCAGCAGCCTAAGCGGGAACTCCTACAATGAGCAGTTCTTC. This chain uses TRBV4-3 with TRBJ2-1; TRBD2 agrees at 7 bases. This CDR3 region has 15 residues. V was clipped by 4 bases and J by 0 bases; unmatched bases: 3. CDR1 LGHNA and CDR2 YSLEER come from the germline V gene.